These 11 T cell receptor beta chains were sequenced from one sample in a study of shared clonotypes between healthy human individuals. The repertoire was sequenced with immunoSEQ multiplex PCR; TCRdb's copy has only in-frame clones and lacks some. This table holds about 1 million clones, approximately 72% found once. Sample: memory CD4+ T cells sorted from blood. Subset meaning: CD45RA-negative fraction. These receptors originate from a man between 18 and 29 years old in good health.

This clone was counted between two and nine times. The chain joins TRBV30 to TRBJ1-1; no reliable D call. Germline values: CDR1 GTSNPN, CDR2 SVGIG (reference sequence). The CDR3 is 13 residues long. V lost 5 bases and J 3 bases, leaving 13 bases between the germline ends. CDR3 coding DNA: TGTGCCTGGCGAGCGGGCGCGGACACTGAAGCTTTCTTT. This translates into CAWRAGADTEAFF.

The chain has TRBV11-3 and TRBJ1-6; D is unresolved. V gave up 7 bases and J gave up 0 bases, with 25 bases separating them. Germline lookup yields CDR1 SGHNT and CDR2 YENEEA. This CDR3 has 20 amino acids. This chain's CDR3 is CASTSIRAGNSSSYNSPLHF. As DNA, the CDR3 is TGTGCCAGCACCTCCATACGGGCGGGGAATTCGAGCTCCTATAATTCACCCCTCCACTTT.

V gene TRBV5-6 combines with J gene TRBJ2-5; D is perhaps TRBD1 or TRBD2 (6 bases each). CDR3 size: 16 residues. Germline lookup yields CDR1 SGHDT and CDR2 YYEEEE. V was pared by 1 base and J by 3 bases, with 16 bases between. The CDR3, as DNA: TGTGCCAGCAGCTTGCCGCCGATGAGGGGGGAAGAGACCCAGTACTTC. It specifies CASSLPPMRGEETQYF.

CDR3 sequence: CASSPNMRERRPIGETQYF. CDR3 nucleotide sequence: TGTGCCAGCAGCCCCAATATGAGGGAGAGGAGACCAATCGGTGAGACCCAGTACTTC. The chain is built from TRBV11-2 and TRBJ2-5; possibly TRBD2 for D (5 bases). The CDR3 is made up of 19 amino acids. CDR1 SGHAT and CDR2 FQNNGV come from the germline V gene. Trimming stripped 5 bases from V and 5 bases from J, with 30 bases between.

The CDR3 region has the DNA TGTGCCAGCAGCTTAGACGGGACTACCCGAGGGACGCAGTATTTT. Amino acids: CASSLDGTTRGTQYF. This chain connects TRBV7-8 to TRBJ2-3; 7 positions match TRBD2. Unmatched junction bases numbered 10, after V lost 1 base and J lost 9 bases. Germline V gene sequence: CDR1 SGHVS, CDR2 FQNEAQ. This CDR3 has 15 amino acids.

This clone came up a few times. The V gene is TRBV5-6, the J gene TRBJ1-5; tentative D call: TRBD1 (5 bases). This CDR3 has 14 amino acids. Germline lookup yields CDR1 SGHDT and CDR2 YYEEEE. V lost 3 bases and J lost 4, with 11 bases in between. The CDR3 sequence: CASSSWGGNQPQHF. The CDR3 DNA reads as TGTGCCAGCAGCTCCTGGGGGGGGAATCAGCCCCAGCATTTT.

The CDR3 loop is CASSEIRGPSGETQYF. Written as DNA, the CDR3 is TGTGCCAGCAGTGAAATCCGCGGGCCTAGCGGAGAGACCCAGTACTTC. The V call is TRBV25-1, the J call TRBJ2-5, with 7 bases that match TRBD2. Looked up from germline, CDR1 is MGHDK and CDR2 is SYGVNS. With V trimmed by 2 bases and J by 4 bases, 10 bases remained unmatched. This CDR3 is 16 amino acids long.

The V call is TRBV6-5, the J call TRBJ1-5; no reliable D call. Trimming stripped 5 bases from V and 3 bases from J, with 14 bases between. The germline V gene encodes CDR1 MNHEY and CDR2 SVGAGI. CDR3 size: 15 residues. CDR3 DNA: TGTGCCAGCAGTGTCGACCGCTATTCCAATCAGCCCCAGCATTTT. Translation: CASSVDRYSNQPQHF.

The gene calls are TRBV6-1 and TRBJ1-5; D gene unclear. Germline V gene lookup returns CDR1 MNHNS and CDR2 SASEGT. V was pared by 1 base and J by 5 bases, with 15 bases between. This CDR3 has 16 amino acids. CDR3 amino acids: CASSEGTGWPHQPQHF. The CDR3 DNA is TGTGCCAGCAGTGAAGGAACGGGTTGGCCACATCAGCCCCAGCATTTT.

This rearrangement joins TRBV2 to TRBJ2-7; TRBD1 matches at 7 bases. From germline, CDR1 is SNHLY and CDR2 FYNNEI. CDR3 size: 14 residues. V lost 2 bases, J lost 12 bases, and 13 bases stayed unmatched. For the CDR3, the DNA is TGTGCCAGCAGTGAACGGGGAATAGACAGGGCTCCGTACTTC. Protein product: CASSERGIDRAPYF.

This CDR3 reads CASSDGLLAALETQYF. Here the CDR3 DNA reads TGTGCCAGCAGCGACGGCCTACTAGCCGCCCTAGAGACCCAGTACTTC. The V call is TRBV7-9, the J call TRBJ2-5; perhaps TRBD2 as D (6 bases). The CDR3 consists of 16 residues. V gave up 5 bases and J gave up 4 bases, with 20 bases separating them. Germline V gene lookup returns CDR1 SEHNR and CDR2 FQNEAQ (reference sequence).